Presented here are 8 T cell receptor beta chains from one specimen sequenced in a study of T cell repertoires in cytomegalovirus infection. TCRdb analysed the reads with MiXCR anew, one entry per CDR3 protein. The table lists approximately 190,000 distinct CDR3 sequences, approximately 9.6% of them singletons. The sequenced material came from PBMCs. The receptors were sampled from a human donor in good health (CMV status not recorded). Some clones in this sample may be carry-over from other donors' samples.

This clonotype was seen ten or more times. This chain uses TRBV7-2 with TRBJ2-3; possibly TRBD1 for D (5 bases). Germline V gene sequence: CDR1 SGHTA, CDR2 FQGNSA. The V end was cut by 5 bases, the J end by 3 bases, with 15 bases between. The CDR3 sequence is 15 residues long. The CDR3 spells CASSIPAAGTDTQYF. For the CDR3, the DNA is TGTGCCAGCAGCATACCGGCTGCAGGGACAGATACGCAGTATTTT.

This clonotype was recorded many times. The V gene is TRBV7-2, the J gene TRBJ1-2; no definite D call. V lost 4 bases, J lost 3 bases, and 9 bases lay in between. CDR1 SGHTA and CDR2 FQGNSA come from the germline V gene. The CDR3 sequence is 13 residues long. CDR3 bases: TGTGCCAGCAGCTCGGACGGATACTATGGCTACACCTTC. Translated, it gives CASSSDGYYGYTF.

Many counts were recorded for this clonotype. The chain links TRBV5-5 to TRBJ1-6, with no clear D. Trimming stripped 1 base from V and 0 bases from J, with 8 bases between. CDR1 is SGHKS and CDR2 is YYEKEE in the germline V gene (reference sequence). This CDR3 has 16 amino acids. CDR3 sequence (DNA): TGTGCCAGCAGCTTGTTCAGGAGCTCCTATAATTCACCCCTCCACTTT. This encodes CASSLFRSSYNSPLHF.

This clonotype was counted ten times or more. CDR3 protein: CASSVRDREFF. The DNA of the CDR3 is TGTGCCAGCAGCGTCCGGGACAGGGAGTTCTTC. The chain carries TRBV5-5 and TRBJ2-1; 9 bases fit TRBD1. The germline gives CDR1 SGHKS, CDR2 YYEKEE (reference sequence). The CDR3 is 11 amino acids. Trimming took 4 bases from V and 14 from J; bases not matched to a gene: 4.

This clonotype was counted at least ten times. V and J are TRBV28 and TRBJ1-3; 7 bases are a match to TRBD1. CDR3 length equals 17 residues. Germline V gene sequence: CDR1 MDHEN, CDR2 SYDVKM. Trimming at V came to 2 bases and at J to 0 bases, leaving 7 bases not matched to a gene. Here the CDR3 reads CASSLEGGRVSGNTIYF. CDR3 nucleotides: TGTGCCAGCAGTTTAGAAGGGGGCCGGGTCTCTGGAAACACCATATATTTT.

V gene TRBV19 combines with J gene TRBJ2-2; 7 nucleotides align to TRBD1. V trimming: 4 bases; J trimming: 7 bases; junction bases outside the gene matches: 6. CDR1 and CDR2 from the germline V gene are LNHDA and SQIVND (reference sequence). CDR3 length equals 14 residues. As DNA, the CDR3 is TGTGCCAGTAGTACACAGGGGTTCGGCGGGGAGCTGTTTTTT. Its translation is CASSTQGFGGELFF.

CDR3 loop: CASSIGRPGAFF. DNA for the CDR3: TGTGCCAGCAGTATAGGTCGTCCCGGAGCTTTCTTT. The chain links TRBV6-2 or TRBV6-3 to TRBJ1-1; the D is unclear. Trimming took 5 bases from V and 10 from J, leaving 14 bases between them. In germline, CDR1 is MNHEY, CDR2 SVGEGT. The CDR3 sequence is 12 residues long.

This clonotype was seen ten or more times. This chain joins TRBV15 and TRBJ2-7, with D tentatively TRBD1 (5 bases). V lost 0 bases to trimming and J lost 4 bases, with 7 bases between them. Germline V gene lookup returns CDR1 LNHNV and CDR2 YYDKDF (reference sequence). The CDR3 is 13 residues long. The CDR3 loop reads CATSRDRVYEQYF. The DNA of the CDR3 is TGTGCCACCAGCAGAGACAGGGTGTACGAGCAGTACTTC.